The next 17 T cell receptor beta chains were all read from a single sample in a study of early T cells in non-severe SARS-CoV-2 infection. One entry per CDR3 protein results from TCRdb running MiXCR on the 5' RACE reads. Here the sample spans 70,000 or so distinct CDR3 sequences, over 9.5% being singletons. Sample: whole blood, taken at baseline. All receptors come from an adult who was a healthcare worker with PCR-confirmed SARS-CoV-2 infection or an uninfected control (not recorded which).

This chain joins TRBV7-6 and TRBJ2-5, with 11 bases matching TRBD2. CDR3 length: 16 amino acids. Germline trimming cut 2 bases from V and 2 bases from J; bases unmatched to any gene: 4. CDR1 SGHVS and CDR2 FNYEAQ come from the germline V gene. CDR3 in amino acids: CASSLRRLAGQETQYF. DNA of the CDR3: TGTGCCAGCAGCTTACGGAGACTAGCGGGACAAGAGACCCAGTACTTC.

This clonotype came up many times. The chain is built from TRBV29-1 and TRBJ2-2; D ambiguous. The CDR3 runs 15 residues. Between the trimmed V and J ends, which lost 2 bases and 1 base, there was a span of 11 bases. CDR1 is SQVTM, CDR2 ANQGSEA, per germline. The CDR3 loop reads CSVEFRLGNTGELFF. As DNA, the CDR3 is TGCAGCGTTGAATTCCGCCTTGGGAACACCGGGGAGCTGTTTTTT.

The rearrangement links TRBV7-6 to TRBJ2-1; perhaps TRBD1 as D (5 bases). The germline CDR1 and CDR2 sequences are SGHVS and FNYEAQ. The germline V and J ends were trimmed by 6 bases and 6 bases, with 15 bases remaining between them. The CDR3 spans 14 residues. The CDR3 is CASSPAGWSNEQFF. DNA for the CDR3: TGTGCCAGCAGTCCGGCAGGGTGGAGCAATGAGCAGTTCTTC.

This clonotype has just a few counts. V and J are TRBV11-2 and TRBJ1-6; no clear D gene. This CDR3 has 16 residues. The germline V and J ends were trimmed by 0 bases and 5 bases, with 11 bases remaining between them. The germline V gene has CDR1 SGHAT and CDR2 FQNNGV. The CDR3 DNA sequence: TGTGCCAGCAGCTTAGATTGGGCGGCCAATAATTCACCCCTCCACTTT. Its translation is CASSLDWAANNSPLHF.

This chain uses TRBV14 with TRBJ1-1, with 9 bases identical to TRBD1. V trimming: 4 bases; J trimming: 5 bases; junction bases outside the gene matches: 8. The CDR3 totals 15 residues. The V gene's germline CDR1 is SGHDN and CDR2 FVKESK. The CDR3 sequence: CASSPRTGERTEAFF. The CDR3 nucleotides read TGTGCCAGCAGCCCCAGGACAGGGGAAAGGACTGAAGCTTTCTTT.

This clonotype has a count of ten or more. The chain carries TRBV5-1 and TRBJ1-2; D is unclear. The CDR3 is 14 amino acids. The germline V gene encodes CDR1 SGHRS and CDR2 YFSETQ. The V end was cut by 5 bases, the J end by 0 bases, with 11 bases between. The CDR3: CASREDGANYGYTF. The CDR3 nucleotides read TGCGCCAGCAGAGAAGACGGCGCTAACTATGGCTACACCTTC.

This clonotype was detected ten times or more. The rearrangement joins TRBV19 to TRBJ2-7; a weak D match, TRBD1 (5 bases). Germline V CDR1 and CDR2: LNHDA, SQIVND (reference sequence). This CDR3 contains 15 residues. V shed 3 bases and J shed 4 bases, with 16 bases lying between them. CDR3 DNA sequence: TGTGCCAGTAGTATGGGGAAGCCAGGGTTTTACGAGCAGTACTTC. Its protein product is CASSMGKPGFYEQYF.

The chain combines TRBV6-5 with TRBJ1-5; 8 bases agree with TRBD1. Unmatched junction bases numbered 9, after V lost 7 bases and J lost 7 bases. Germline V gene lookup returns CDR1 MNHEY and CDR2 SVGAGI. The CDR3 covers 14 residues. CDR3 loop: CASTAATGGQPQHF. CDR3 DNA: TGTGCCAGCACCGCCGCAACAGGGGGACAGCCCCAGCATTTT.

In this sample, this clonotype turned up a few times. The chain has TRBV4-3 and TRBJ2-7, with D hard to call. The CDR3 runs 14 residues. With 4 bases removed from V and 2 bases from J, the gap between germline ends came to 12 bases. Germline CDR1 reads LGHNA; CDR2 reads YSLEER. The CDR3 bases are TGCGCCAGCAGCCGAGAAGACGGAGCCTACGAGCAGTACTTC. Residues: CASSREDGAYEQYF.

This clonotype was seen repeatedly, ten times or more. The chain couples TRBV11-2 to TRBJ2-7; D might be TRBD1 or TRBD2, each matching 7 bases. The CDR3 sequence is 14 residues long. Germline values: CDR1 SGHAT, CDR2 FQNNGV. Trimming shortened V by 3 bases and J by 7 bases, and 16 bases separated the two germline ends. The CDR3 loop reads CASSFSQGGREQYF. Written as DNA, the CDR3 is TGTGCCAGCAGCTTTAGTCAGGGGGGGCGGGAGCAGTACTTC.

This clonotype was seen many times. The genes are TRBV6-5 and TRBJ1-5; 10 bases are shared with TRBD1. CDR3 size: 15 residues. The J segment lost 6 bases and the V segment lost 5 bases, leaving 7 bases of the junction unmatched. Germline V CDR1 and CDR2: MNHEY, SVGAGI. DNA for the CDR3: TGTGCCAGCAGTGCCCATCGGGACAGGGGTCAGCCCCAGCATTTT. This sequence encodes CASSAHRDRGQPQHF.

There are a few counts of this clonotype. The chain employs TRBV5-6 and TRBJ2-7; 7 bases match TRBD1. Losses at the gene ends were 4 bases for V and 2 bases for J; bases not matched to a gene: 6. Germline loops: CDR1 SGHDT, CDR2 YYEEEE. The CDR3 consists of 14 residues. CDR3 DNA sequence: TGTGCCAGCAGCGACGACAGGGACCCCTACGAGCAGTACTTC. Its translation: CASSDDRDPYEQYF.

This clonotype was picked up a small number of times. One end of the junction fails to match germline, which may point to a read error. The rearrangement uses TRBV19 and TRBJ2-5; 13 bases are a match to TRBD2. The CDR3 is 13 residues long. Germline V CDR1 and CDR2: LNHDA, SQIVND (reference sequence). The CDR3 loop is CASSMTSGGIESF. For the CDR3, the DNA is TGTGCCAGTAGTATGACTAGCGGGGGGATAGAGTCCTTC.

This clonotype was detected once. This chain links TRBV7-2 with TRBJ2-1, with 8 positions matching TRBD2. CDR3 length equals 15 residues. V was pared by 5 bases and J by 7 bases, with 10 bases of the junction left unmatched. Germline V CDR1 and CDR2: SGHTA, FQGNSA. The CDR3 region is CASSPSGGRYNEQFF. The CDR3 DNA reads TGTGCCAGCAGCCCCAGCGGGGGCCGATATAATGAGCAGTTCTTC.

This clonotype came up many times. The chain has TRBV4-3 and TRBJ2-3, with 12 bases fitting TRBD2. Trimming at V came to 3 bases and at J to 4 bases, leaving 2 bases not matched to a gene. Germline V CDR1 and CDR2: LGHNA, YSLEER. CDR3 size: 15 residues. CDR3 region: CASSQTSGGPDTQYF. The CDR3, as DNA: TGCGCCAGCAGCCAGACTAGCGGGGGACCAGATACGCAGTATTTT.

This clonotype was found a few times. This chain uses TRBV27 with TRBJ2-7, with D hard to call. V was trimmed by 5 bases and J by 1 base, leaving 12 bases between them. The germline CDR1 and CDR2 sequences are MNHEY and SMNVEV (reference sequence). The CDR3 totals 14 residues. The CDR3 here is CASSRPGLSYEQYF. In nucleotides, the CDR3 is TGTGCCAGCAGTCGACCGGGCCTTTCCTACGAGCAGTACTTC.

This clonotype was found many times. CDR3 in amino acids: CSARGAMNTEAFF. The CDR3 DNA sequence: TGCAGCGCCCGGGGGGCAATGAACACTGAAGCTTTCTTT. The chain links TRBV29-1 to TRBJ1-1; the D gene is possibly TRBD1 (6 bases). From germline, CDR1 is SQVTM and CDR2 ANQGSEA. V lost 7 bases and J 0 bases, leaving 12 bases between the germline ends. The length of the CDR3 is 13 residues.